Following are 31 T cell receptor beta chains from one sample sequenced in a study of beta chain features in type 1 diabetes. The study's findings and limits: In every one of the four CD4+ subsets, TCRB CDR3s were moderately but significantly shorter in Type 1 diabetes patients.

No antigens are known for them. Expressed TCRB transcripts got sequenced, as all isolated RNA was reverse transcribed. Using immunoSEQ multiplex PCR, the repertoire was profiled, and TCRdb retains in-frame clones only, with some absent. The top ten hold 0.025% to 0.035% of the sample, which has a few hundred thousand clones, 20% seen once. Sequenced: naive CD4+ T cells from blood. These TCRs come from a woman aged 40 to 49 with type 1 diabetes.

CDR3 in DNA: TGTGCCAGCAGCTTGGTCCAGCGGGGTTACGAGCAGTACTTC. This codes for CASSLVQRGYEQYF. The rearrangement links TRBV5-6 to TRBJ2-7; 7 nucleotides line up with TRBD2. Germline V gene lookup returns CDR1 SGHDT and CDR2 YYEEEE. This CDR3 spans 14 amino acids. With V trimmed by 0 bases and J by 4 bases, 4 bases remained unmatched.

This sequence joins TRBV7-3 and TRBJ2-3, with TRBD2 as a possible D gene (6 bases). The CDR3 is 15 amino acids. Germline values: CDR1 SGHTA, CDR2 FQGTGA. Trimming took 6 bases from V and 6 from J, leaving 19 bases between them. CDR3 sequence: CASSRVGGPGDTQYF. The CDR3 DNA reads as TGTGCCAGCAGTCGGGTAGGAGGGCCGGGGGATACGCAGTATTTT. The full variable domain, with the rest looked up from reference TRBV7-3 and TRBJ2-3, is GAGVSQTPSNKVTEKGKYVELRCDPISGHTALYWYRQSLGQGPEFLIYFQGTGAADDSGLPNDRFFAVRPEGSVSTLKIQRTERGDSAVYLCASSRVGGPGDTQYFGPGTRLTVL.

This chain uses TRBV29-1 with TRBJ1-1, with D perhaps matching TRBD1 (5 bases). The CDR3 is 13 amino acids. Germline lookup yields CDR1 SQVTM and CDR2 ANQGSEA. Trimming took off 6 bases at V and 10 bases at J, with 21 bases between the two ends. CDR3 sequence reads: CSVQPTGRDVAFF. CDR3 DNA sequence: TGCAGCGTCCAGCCCACGGGGCGGGACGTAGCTTTCTTT.

The chain joins TRBV5-1 to TRBJ2-5, with D tentatively TRBD1 (5 bases). Looked up from germline, CDR1 is SGHRS and CDR2 is YFSETQ. CDR3 length: 15 residues. V gave up 0 bases and J gave up 4 bases, with 13 bases separating them. The CDR3 reads CASSLATERGETQYF. The CDR3 DNA is TGCGCCAGCAGCTTGGCAACAGAAAGGGGAGAGACCCAGTACTTC.

V is TRBV19 and J is TRBJ2-7, with D maybe TRBD2 (6 bases). The germline CDR1 and CDR2 sequences are LNHDA and SQIVND (reference sequence). V was shortened by 8 bases and J by 2 bases, with 13 bases between the two germline ends. This CDR3 is built from 13 residues. The CDR3 region is CASSRDFTYEQYF. The CDR3 DNA sequence: TGTGCCAGTTCCCGGGACTTCACCTACGAGCAGTACTTC.

CDR3 loop: CSVLPGGLTDTQYF. In DNA, the CDR3 is TGCAGCGTTTTACCCGGGGGGCTCACAGATACGCAGTATTTT. V usage is TRBV29-1 and J usage is TRBJ2-3; possibly TRBD2 for D (7 bases). This CDR3 comprises 14 residues. V lost 5 bases and J 2 bases, leaving 14 bases between the germline ends. The germline V gene has CDR1 SQVTM and CDR2 ANQGSEA.

The rearrangement joins TRBV6-4 to TRBJ2-1; D gene ambiguous. This CDR3 contains 15 residues. Trimming removed 4 bases at V and 0 bases at J, with 10 bases between. Germline V gene sequence: CDR1 MRHNA, CDR2 SNTAGT. CDR3 DNA: TGTGCCAGCAGTGTCGAACCGAGCTCCTACAATGAGCAGTTCTTC. Protein product: CASSVEPSSYNEQFF.

This clone was detected a few times. The chain uses TRBV9 and TRBJ2-7; possible D gene TRBD2, 6 bases. V was pared by 3 bases and J by 3 bases, with 16 bases between. The CDR3 contains 15 residues. CDR1 and CDR2 from the germline V gene are SGDLS and YYNGEE. The CDR3 spells CASSAGLPGDYEQYF. CDR3 DNA: TGTGCCAGCAGCGCGGGACTCCCGGGGGACTACGAGCAGTACTTC.

This clone was found a few times. The rearrangement joins TRBV7-9 to TRBJ2-4; D is ambiguous. The CDR3 spans 17 residues. The V and J ends lost 1 base and 1 base respectively, with 14 bases between them. Germline loops: CDR1 SEHNR, CDR2 FQNEAQ (reference sequence). The CDR3: CASSLDLRGRAKNIQYF. CDR3 DNA sequence: TGTGCCAGCAGCTTAGATCTCCGCGGTAGGGCCAAAAACATTCAGTACTTC.

V gene TRBV7-3 combines with J gene TRBJ2-1; D is perhaps TRBD2 (6 bases). V lost 5 bases and J 0 bases, leaving 14 bases between the germline ends. Per germline, CDR1 SGHTA and CDR2 FQGTGA. The CDR3 is 16 amino acids. In DNA form, the CDR3 reads TGTGCCAGCAGCGGGGCTCGGGGGAGCTCCTACAATGAGCAGTTCTTC. Amino acids: CASSGARGSSYNEQFF.

This clone was seen a few times. The V and J genes are TRBV7-9 and TRBJ1-1, with a weak D call TRBD1 (6 bases). Germline V gene sequence: CDR1 SEHNR, CDR2 FQNEAQ (reference sequence). Trimming removed 1 base from V and 5 bases from J, with 11 bases in between. This CDR3 is built from 14 residues. The CDR3 coding sequence is TGTGCCAGCAGCTTAGACCAGGGGTGGACTGAAGCTTTCTTT. Its protein product is CASSLDQGWTEAFF. The full variable domain, in which reference TRBV7-9 and TRBJ1-1 provide the parts outside the CDR3, is DTGVSQNPRHKITKRGQNVTFRCDPISEHNRLYWYRQTLGQGPEFLTYFQNEAQLEKSRLLSDRFSAERPKGSFSTLEIQRTEQGDSAMYLCASSLDQGWTEAFFGQGTRLTVV.

This sequence joins TRBV14 and TRBJ1-1; D uncertain. Germline-derived CDR1 and CDR2 are SGHDN and FVKESK. The V and J ends lost 0 bases and 6 bases respectively, with 8 bases between them. This CDR3 is 13 amino acids long. This CDR3 is CASSQDWSAEAFF. CDR3 nucleotides: TGTGCCAGCAGCCAAGATTGGTCGGCTGAAGCTTTCTTT. Complete variable domain (other parts from reference TRBV14 and TRBJ1-1): EAGVTQFPSHSVIEKGQTVTLRCDPISGHDNLYWYRRVMGKEIKFLLHFVKESKQDESGMPNNRFLAERTGGTYSTLKVQPAELEDSGVYFCASSQDWSAEAFFGQGTRLTVV.

V usage is TRBV19 and J usage is TRBJ2-3; weak D call: TRBD1 (5 bases). The CDR3 is 14 residues long. Germline CDR1 is LNHDA and CDR2 is SQIVND (reference sequence). V was pared by 7 bases and J by 3 bases, with 14 bases between. The CDR3 sequence: CASNPGSETDTQYF. The CDR3 DNA reads as TGTGCCAGTAACCCAGGGTCTGAGACAGATACGCAGTATTTT.

The chain couples TRBV7-9 to TRBJ2-7, with 10 bases fitting TRBD2. The CDR3 runs to 17 residues. Trimming removed 0 bases from V and 2 bases from J; junction bases left unmatched: 7. CDR1 and CDR2 (germline): SEHNR, FQNEAQ (reference sequence). CDR3 residues: CASSLARLAGAPYEQYF. Here the CDR3 DNA reads TGTGCCAGCAGCTTAGCAAGGCTAGCGGGGGCCCCCTACGAGCAGTACTTC.

This clone occurred a few times. The gene calls are TRBV19 and TRBJ1-5; D might be TRBD1 (5 bases). Deletions cut 7 bases from V and 1 base from J, with 11 bases between. The germline V gene encodes CDR1 LNHDA and CDR2 SQIVND (reference sequence). The CDR3 totals 14 residues. This chain's CDR3 is CASTGLASNQPQHF. CDR3 nucleotide sequence: TGTGCCAGTACAGGGCTAGCGAGCAATCAGCCCCAGCATTTT.

This clone was observed a handful of times. The V gene is TRBV7-6, the J gene TRBJ2-2, with TRBD2 matching 7 bases. This CDR3 contains 15 residues. Germline V lookup: CDR1 SGHVS, CDR2 FNYEAQ. V was pared by 3 bases and J by 4 bases, with 5 bases of the junction left unmatched. For the CDR3, the DNA is TGTGCCAGCAGCTTTGCGGGAGAGCCCACCGGGGAGCTGTTTTTT. Amino acid sequence: CASSFAGEPTGELFF.

The rearrangement uses TRBV5-1 and TRBJ1-4; TRBD1 matches 7 bases. The V gene end was trimmed by 4 bases and the J gene end by 0 bases; junction bases not matched to a gene: 9. Germline V gene lookup returns CDR1 SGHRS and CDR2 YFSETQ. This CDR3 comprises 17 residues. DNA of the CDR3: TGCGCCAGCAGCAAGACAGGGAGGTCAGCAACTAATGAAAAACTGTTTTTT. This encodes CASSKTGRSATNEKLFF.

The V and J genes are TRBV18 and TRBJ2-4; 8 nucleotides align to TRBD2. The CDR3 runs to 14 residues. V dropped 3 bases and J dropped 8; count of bases not matched to a gene: 6. The germline V gene has CDR1 KGHSH and CDR2 LQKENI. The DNA of the CDR3 is TGTGCCAGCTCACCGACAGCCGGGGGGGACATTCAGTACTTC. It encodes CASSPTAGGDIQYF.

This clone appeared a few times. CDR3 in DNA: TGTGCCAGCAGTTTGGACGGGGATGGCTACACCTTC. Encoded protein: CASSLDGDGYTF. This chain joins TRBV7-9 and TRBJ1-2; D is ambiguous. The CDR3 spans 12 residues. Per the germline V gene, CDR1 is SEHNR and CDR2 is FQNEAQ (reference sequence). Trimming took 6 bases from V and 6 from J, leaving 11 bases between them. Full variable domain (outside the CDR3, taken from reference TRBV7-9 and TRBJ1-2): DTGVSQNPRHKITKRGQNVTFRCDPISEHNRLYWYRQTLGQGPEFLTYFQNEAQLEKSRLLSDRFSAERPKGSFSTLEIQRTEQGDSAMYLCASSLDGDGYTFGSGTRLTVV.

This chain joins TRBV15 and TRBJ1-2; possibly TRBD1 for D (5 bases). This CDR3 spans 15 amino acids. V lost 5 bases and J lost 7, with 20 bases in between. CDR1 is LNHNV and CDR2 is YYDKDF in the germline V gene (reference sequence). This chain's CDR3 is CATSRMGPGGGGYTF. CDR3 nucleotides: TGTGCCACCAGCCGAATGGGGCCAGGCGGGGGTGGCTACACCTTC.

This clone was counted a few times. This chain uses TRBV19 with TRBJ1-2; a possible D gene is TRBD1 (5 bases). The germline V gene has CDR1 LNHDA and CDR2 SQIVND (reference sequence). This CDR3 comprises 13 residues. The ends were cut back, 5 bases at V and 6 bases at J, with 13 bases in the middle. CDR3 nucleotides: TGTGCCAGTAGTCCTCGGGGAGGGGATGGCTACACCTTC. Translating gives CASSPRGGDGYTF. Drawing the rest from reference TRBV19 and TRBJ1-2, the complete variable domain is DGGITQSPKYLFRKEGQNVTLSCEQNLNHDAMYWYRQDPGQGLRLIYYSQIVNDFQKGDIAEGYSVSREKKESFPLTVTSAQKNPTAFYLCASSPRGGDGYTFGSGTRLTVV.

J is TRBJ2-5 and V is TRBV4-1, with a weak D call TRBD1 (5 bases). V dropped 4 bases and J dropped 2 bases, with 11 bases sitting between them. The germline V gene encodes CDR1 MGHRA and CDR2 YSYEKL. CDR3 length: 14 amino acids. CDR3 region: CASSRTGPQETQYF. Here the CDR3 DNA reads TGCGCCAGCAGCCGTACAGGCCCTCAAGAGACCCAGTACTTC.

J is TRBJ2-7 and V is TRBV29-1; possibly TRBD2 for D (6 bases). CDR1 is SQVTM and CDR2 is ANQGSEA in the germline V gene. Between the trimmed V and J ends, which lost 4 bases and 5 bases, there was a span of 18 bases. CDR3 length: 14 amino acids. Here the CDR3 DNA reads TGCAGCGTTGCGGGTCCTGGGGACTGGGACGAGCAGTACTTC. Its translation is CSVAGPGDWDEQYF.

The gene calls are TRBV29-1 and TRBJ1-1; D is uncertain. V shed 4 bases and J shed 2 bases, with 11 bases lying between them. The CDR3 runs 13 residues. Germline V gives CDR1 SQVTM, CDR2 ANQGSEA. The CDR3: CSVGALFNTEAFF. CDR3 DNA sequence: TGCAGCGTTGGGGCACTTTTTAACACTGAAGCTTTCTTT.

This clone was seen a few times. This chain links TRBV29-1 with TRBJ1-2, with 10 bases lining up with TRBD1. The CDR3 runs to 13 residues. Germline V gene data show CDR1 as SQVTM and CDR2 as ANQGSEA. J gave up 5 bases and V 5 bases, and 5 bases lay outside the gene matches. This CDR3 is CSVLRQGAYGYTF. The DNA of the CDR3 is TGCAGCGTTCTACGACAGGGGGCTTATGGCTACACCTTC.

V usage is TRBV2 and J usage is TRBJ2-1; 7 bases fit TRBD2. The CDR3 has 13 amino acids. Losses at the gene ends were 8 bases for V and 5 bases for J; bases not matched to a gene: 6. The germline gives CDR1 SNHLY, CDR2 FYNNEI. The CDR3 protein is CASLRGGHNEQFF. The CDR3, as DNA: TGTGCCAGCTTGCGGGGAGGGCACAATGAGCAGTTCTTC. The variable domain in full, with the rest retrieved from reference TRBV2 and TRBJ2-1, is EPEVTQTPSHQVTQMGQEVILRCVPISNHLYFYWYRQILGQKVEFLVSFYNNEISEKSEIFDDQFSVERPDGSNFTLKIRSTKLEDSAMYFCASLRGGHNEQFFGPGTRLTVL.

The sample holds a few counts of this clone. CDR3 in DNA: TGCGCCAGCAGCCTTGGGACTGGCACAGATACGCAGTATTTT. Amino acids: CASSLGTGTDTQYF. The chain uses TRBV4-3 and TRBJ2-3, with TRBD2 as a possible D gene (6 bases). Germline V gene sequence: CDR1 LGHNA, CDR2 YSLEER. The CDR3 is 14 amino acids. The germline V and J ends were trimmed by 4 bases and 1 base, with 9 bases remaining between them.

The sample holds a few counts of this clone. The genes are TRBV7-3 and TRBJ2-3; D may be TRBD2 (6 bases). V was pared by 2 bases and J by 5 bases, with 11 bases between. Germline assignment: CDR1 SGHTA and CDR2 FQGTGA. The CDR3 is 14 residues long. The CDR3 sequence is CASSLDRSGDTQYF. In DNA form, the CDR3 reads TGTGCCAGCAGCTTAGACCGTAGCGGAGATACGCAGTATTTT.

This chain links TRBV28 with TRBJ2-6; maybe TRBD1 (5 bases). Per the germline V gene, CDR1 is MDHEN and CDR2 is SYDVKM. The CDR3 has 15 amino acids. The ends were cut back, 6 bases at V and 0 bases at J, with 9 bases in the middle. The CDR3 here is CASSFTGSGANVLTF. DNA for the CDR3: TGTGCCAGCAGCTTCACAGGCTCTGGGGCCAACGTCCTGACTTTC.

The chain carries TRBV9 and TRBJ2-7, with D maybe TRBD1 (5 bases). The V gene lost 4 bases and the J gene lost 7 bases, with 18 bases spanning the gap. This CDR3 spans 14 amino acids. Germline V gene sequence: CDR1 SGDLS, CDR2 YYNGEE. For the CDR3, the DNA is TGTGCCAGCAGCCCGCTGGGGCCAGGTGGAGAGCAGTACTTC. It is translated as CASSPLGPGGEQYF.

V usage is TRBV21-1 and J usage is TRBJ2-7; the table's D call, TRBD1, was not checked against the DNA. TRBV21-1 is classified as a pseudogene. The CDR3 runs to 15 residues. In nucleotides, the CDR3 is TGTGCCAGCAGCAAAATTCCGGACAGAGTCTACGAGCAGTACTTC. Its protein is CASSKIPDRVYEQYF.